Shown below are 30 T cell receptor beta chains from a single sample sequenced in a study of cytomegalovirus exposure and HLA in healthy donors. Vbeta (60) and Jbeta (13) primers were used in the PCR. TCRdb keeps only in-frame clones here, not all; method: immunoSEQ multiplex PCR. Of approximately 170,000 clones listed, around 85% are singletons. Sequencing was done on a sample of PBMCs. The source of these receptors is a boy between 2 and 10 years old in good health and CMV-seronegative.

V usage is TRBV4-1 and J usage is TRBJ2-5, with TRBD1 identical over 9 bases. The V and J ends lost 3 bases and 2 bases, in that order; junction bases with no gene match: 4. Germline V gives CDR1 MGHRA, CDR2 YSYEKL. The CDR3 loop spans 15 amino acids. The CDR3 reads CASSQRGTGQETQYF. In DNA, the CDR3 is TGCGCCAGCAGCCAGCGCGGGACAGGGCAAGAGACCCAGTACTTC.

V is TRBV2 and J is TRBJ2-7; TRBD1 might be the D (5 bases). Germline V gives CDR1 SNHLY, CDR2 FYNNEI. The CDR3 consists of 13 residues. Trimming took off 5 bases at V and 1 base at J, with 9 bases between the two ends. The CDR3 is CASSYPGSYEQYV. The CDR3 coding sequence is TGTGCCAGCAGTTATCCAGGGTCCTACGAGCAGTACGTC.

The CDR3 DNA follows: TGTGCCAGCATCCAATCGGGAGGAGGGGATTCACCCCTCCACTTT. Its protein product is CASIQSGGGDSPLHF. The chain couples TRBV28 to TRBJ1-6, with D possibly TRBD1 on 5 matching bases. The CDR3 is 15 residues long. CDR1 MDHEN and CDR2 SYDVKM come from the germline V gene. V lost 7 bases and J lost 8, with 18 bases in between.

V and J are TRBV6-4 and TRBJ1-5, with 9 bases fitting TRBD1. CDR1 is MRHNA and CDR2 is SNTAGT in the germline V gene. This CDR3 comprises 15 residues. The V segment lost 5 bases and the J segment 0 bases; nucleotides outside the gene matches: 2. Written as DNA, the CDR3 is TGTGCCAGCAGTAGGACAGGGGATAGCAATCAGCCCCAGCATTTT. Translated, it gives CASSRTGDSNQPQHF.

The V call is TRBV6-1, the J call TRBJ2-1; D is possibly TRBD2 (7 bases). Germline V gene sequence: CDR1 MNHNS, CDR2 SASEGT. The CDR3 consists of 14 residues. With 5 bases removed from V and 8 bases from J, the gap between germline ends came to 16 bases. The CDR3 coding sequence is TGTGCCAGCAGTCCGAGGGGGGGGCCGGATGAGCAGTTCTTC. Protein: CASSPRGGPDEQFF.

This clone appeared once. CDR3 sequence reads: CASSSGGKGLAKNIQYF. CDR3 coding DNA: TGTGCCAGCAGCTCGGGGGGAAAGGGACTAGCCAAAAACATTCAGTACTTC. The V and J genes are TRBV7-9 and TRBJ2-4; 7 bases line up with TRBD2. CDR3 size: 17 residues. Losses at the gene ends were 4 bases for V and 0 bases for J; bases not matched to a gene: 9. Germline V gene data show CDR1 as SEHNR and CDR2 as FQNEAQ (reference sequence).

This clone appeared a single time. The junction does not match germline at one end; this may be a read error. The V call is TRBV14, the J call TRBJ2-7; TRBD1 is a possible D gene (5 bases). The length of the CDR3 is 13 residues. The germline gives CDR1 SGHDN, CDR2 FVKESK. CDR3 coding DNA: TGTGCCAGCAGCCAAATTACAGGAAAAACCCCGCACTTC. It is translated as CASSQITGKTPHF.

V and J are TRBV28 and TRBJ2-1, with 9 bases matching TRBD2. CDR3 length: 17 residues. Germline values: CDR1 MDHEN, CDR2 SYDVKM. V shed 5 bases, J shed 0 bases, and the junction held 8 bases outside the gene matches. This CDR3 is CASSPLSGSTSYNEQFF. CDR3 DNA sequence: TGTGCCAGCAGTCCCCTTAGCGGGAGCACCTCCTACAATGAGCAGTTCTTC.

CDR3 residues: CASNPRGGAPLYNEQFF. For the CDR3, the DNA is TGTGCCAGCAACCCGCGCGGTGGGGCGCCCCTCTACAATGAGCAGTTCTTC. This sequence joins TRBV14 and TRBJ2-1; D is perhaps TRBD1 (5 bases). This CDR3 is 17 amino acids long. Germline-derived CDR1 and CDR2 are SGHDN and FVKESK. The V end was cut by 7 bases, the J end by 3 bases, with 22 bases between.

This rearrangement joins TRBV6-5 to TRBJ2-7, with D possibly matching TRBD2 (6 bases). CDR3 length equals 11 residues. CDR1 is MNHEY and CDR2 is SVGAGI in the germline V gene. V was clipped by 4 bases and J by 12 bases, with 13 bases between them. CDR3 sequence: CASSFDEGGYV. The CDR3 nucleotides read TGTGCCAGCAGTTTTGACGAGGGAGGGTACGTC.

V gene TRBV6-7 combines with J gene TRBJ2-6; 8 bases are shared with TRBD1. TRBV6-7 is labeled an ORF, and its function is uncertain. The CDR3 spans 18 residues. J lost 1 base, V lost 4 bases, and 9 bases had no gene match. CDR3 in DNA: TGTGCCAGCAGTTTCCATGGGACAGGAGGATCTGGGGCCAACGTCCTGACTTTC. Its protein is CASSFHGTGGSGANVLTF.

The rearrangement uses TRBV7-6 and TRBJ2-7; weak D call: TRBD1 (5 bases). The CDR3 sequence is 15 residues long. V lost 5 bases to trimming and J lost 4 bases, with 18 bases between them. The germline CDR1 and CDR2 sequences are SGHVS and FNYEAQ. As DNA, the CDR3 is TGTGCCAGCAGCCCTACCTTGGGGCAGGTTTACGAGCAGTACTTC. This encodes CASSPTLGQVYEQYF.

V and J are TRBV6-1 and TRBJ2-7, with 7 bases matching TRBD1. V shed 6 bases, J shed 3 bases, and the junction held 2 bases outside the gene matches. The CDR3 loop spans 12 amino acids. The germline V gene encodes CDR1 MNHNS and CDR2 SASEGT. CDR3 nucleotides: TGTGCCAGCAGGACAGGGATCTACGAGCAGTACGTC. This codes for CASRTGIYEQYV.

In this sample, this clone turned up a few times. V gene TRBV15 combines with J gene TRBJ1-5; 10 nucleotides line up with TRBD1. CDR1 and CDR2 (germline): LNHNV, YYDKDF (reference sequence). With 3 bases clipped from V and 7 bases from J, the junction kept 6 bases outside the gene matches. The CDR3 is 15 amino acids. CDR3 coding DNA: TGTGCCACCAGCAGCCAGGGACAGGGGTTCCAGCCCCAGCATTTT. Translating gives CATSSQGQGFQPQHF. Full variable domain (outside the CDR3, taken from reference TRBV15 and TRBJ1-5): DAMVIQNPRYQVTQFGKPVTLSCSQTLNHNVMYWYQQKSSQAPKLLFHYYDKDFNNEADTPDNFQSRRPNTSFCFLDIRSPGLGDTAMYLCATSSQGQGFQPQHFGDGTRLSIL.

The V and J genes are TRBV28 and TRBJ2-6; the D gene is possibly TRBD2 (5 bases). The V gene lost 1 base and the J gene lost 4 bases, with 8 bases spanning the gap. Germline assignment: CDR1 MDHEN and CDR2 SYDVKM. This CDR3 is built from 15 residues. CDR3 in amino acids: CASSLLGAGANVLTF. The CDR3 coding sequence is TGTGCCAGCAGTTTATTGGGAGCCGGGGCCAACGTCCTGACTTTC.

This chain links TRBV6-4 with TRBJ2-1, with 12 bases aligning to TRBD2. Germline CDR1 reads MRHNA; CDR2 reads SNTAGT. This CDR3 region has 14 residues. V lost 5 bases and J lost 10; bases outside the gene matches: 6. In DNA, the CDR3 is TGTGCCAGCAGTCCTAGCGGGGGGGCCGACGAGCAGTTCTTC. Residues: CASSPSGGADEQFF.

The CDR3 is CASSLDTQETQYF. Here the CDR3 DNA reads TGTGCCAGCAGCTTGGATACACAAGAGACCCAGTACTTC. The chain is built from TRBV5-4 and TRBJ2-5; no firm D call. Germline V gene lookup returns CDR1 SGHNT and CDR2 YYREEE (reference sequence). The CDR3 length is 13 residues. The ends were cut back, 0 bases at V and 2 bases at J, with 5 bases in the middle.

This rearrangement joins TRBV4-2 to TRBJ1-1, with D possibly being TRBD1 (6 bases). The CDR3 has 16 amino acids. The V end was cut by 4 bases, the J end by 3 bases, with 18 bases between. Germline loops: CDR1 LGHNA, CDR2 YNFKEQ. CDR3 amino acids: CASSPRGGARDTEAFF. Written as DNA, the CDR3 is TGTGCCAGCAGCCCCCGGGGGGGGGCTCGGGACACTGAAGCTTTCTTT.

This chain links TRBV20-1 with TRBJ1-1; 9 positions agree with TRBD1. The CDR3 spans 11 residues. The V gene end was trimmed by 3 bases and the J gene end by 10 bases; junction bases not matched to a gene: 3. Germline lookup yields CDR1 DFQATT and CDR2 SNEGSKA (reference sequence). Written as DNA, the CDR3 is TGCAGTGCTAGCCCGGACAGGGGAGCTTTCTTT. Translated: CSASPDRGAFF.

The chain's CDR3 is CASSARQDLQETQYF. The CDR3 DNA follows: TGTGCCAGCAGCGCCCGACAGGACCTCCAAGAGACCCAGTACTTC. The gene calls are TRBV9 and TRBJ2-5; D is perhaps TRBD1 (6 bases). The CDR3 runs to 15 residues. CDR1 and CDR2 from the germline V gene are SGDLS and YYNGEE. V shed 3 bases and J shed 1 base, with 13 bases lying between them.

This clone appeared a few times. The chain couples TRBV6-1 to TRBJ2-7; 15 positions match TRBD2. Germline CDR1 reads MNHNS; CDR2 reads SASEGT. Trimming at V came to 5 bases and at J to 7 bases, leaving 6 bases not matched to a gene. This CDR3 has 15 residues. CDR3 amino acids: CASSRTSGGAEEQYV. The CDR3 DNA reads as TGTGCCAGCAGTAGGACTAGCGGGGGGGCCGAGGAGCAGTACGTC.

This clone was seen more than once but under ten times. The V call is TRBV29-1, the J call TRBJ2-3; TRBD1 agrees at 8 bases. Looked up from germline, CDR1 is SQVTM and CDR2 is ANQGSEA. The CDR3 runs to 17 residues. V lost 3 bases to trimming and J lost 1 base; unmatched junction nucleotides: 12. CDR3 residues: CSVEGGTGGVGTDTQYF. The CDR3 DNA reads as TGCAGCGTTGAGGGCGGGACAGGAGGTGTGGGCACAGATACGCAGTATTTT.

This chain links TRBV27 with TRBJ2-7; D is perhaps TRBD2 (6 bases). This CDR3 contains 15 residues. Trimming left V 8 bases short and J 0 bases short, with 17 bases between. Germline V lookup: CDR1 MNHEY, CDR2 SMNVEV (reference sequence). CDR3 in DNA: TGTGCCAGCCGACCCGGGACTTCCCGCTCCTACGAGCAGTACGTC. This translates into CASRPGTSRSYEQYV.

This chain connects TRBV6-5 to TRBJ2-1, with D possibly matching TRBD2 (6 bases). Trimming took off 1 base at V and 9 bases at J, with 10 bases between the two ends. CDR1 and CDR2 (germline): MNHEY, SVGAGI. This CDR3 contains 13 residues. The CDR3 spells CASSYLAGSEQFF. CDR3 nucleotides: TGTGCCAGCAGTTACTTGGCGGGGAGTGAGCAGTTCTTC.

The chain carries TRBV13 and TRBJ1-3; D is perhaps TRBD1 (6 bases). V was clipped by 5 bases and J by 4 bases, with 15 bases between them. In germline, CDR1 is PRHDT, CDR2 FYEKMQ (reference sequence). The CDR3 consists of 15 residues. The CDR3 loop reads CASSPAGGLGNTIYF. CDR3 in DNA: TGTGCCAGCAGCCCCGCGGGGGGGCTCGGAAACACCATATATTTT.

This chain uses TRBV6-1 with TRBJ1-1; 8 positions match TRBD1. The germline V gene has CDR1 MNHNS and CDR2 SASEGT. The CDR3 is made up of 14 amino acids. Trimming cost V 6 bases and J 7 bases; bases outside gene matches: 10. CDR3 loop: CASRAITGGNEAFF. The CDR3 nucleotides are TGTGCCAGCAGGGCTATTACAGGGGGTAATGAAGCTTTCTTT.

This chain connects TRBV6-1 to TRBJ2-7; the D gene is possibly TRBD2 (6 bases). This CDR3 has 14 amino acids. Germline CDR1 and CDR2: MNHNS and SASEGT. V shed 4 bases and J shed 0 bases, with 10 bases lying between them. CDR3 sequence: CASSVTSHSYEQYV. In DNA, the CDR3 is TGTGCCAGCAGTGTAACTAGCCACTCCTACGAGCAGTACGTC.

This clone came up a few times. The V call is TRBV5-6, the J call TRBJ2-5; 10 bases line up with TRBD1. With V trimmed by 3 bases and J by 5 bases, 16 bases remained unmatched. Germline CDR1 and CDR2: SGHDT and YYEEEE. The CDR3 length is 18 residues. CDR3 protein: CASSSPFLGTGVRETQYF. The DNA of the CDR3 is TGTGCCAGCAGCTCCCCGTTCCTCGGGACAGGGGTTAGGGAGACCCAGTACTTC.

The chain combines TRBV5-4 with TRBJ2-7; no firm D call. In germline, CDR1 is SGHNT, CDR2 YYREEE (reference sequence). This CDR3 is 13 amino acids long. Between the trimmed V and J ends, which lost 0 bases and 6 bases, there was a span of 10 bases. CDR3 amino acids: CASSLDRRGEQYV. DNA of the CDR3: TGTGCCAGCAGCTTGGACCGCAGAGGCGAGCAGTACGTC.

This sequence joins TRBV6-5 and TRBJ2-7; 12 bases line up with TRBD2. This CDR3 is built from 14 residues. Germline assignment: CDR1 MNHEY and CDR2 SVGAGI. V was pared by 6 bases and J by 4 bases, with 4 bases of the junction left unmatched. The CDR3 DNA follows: TGTGCCAGCAGGACTAGCGGGAGTGTGTACGAGCAGTACTTC. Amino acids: CASRTSGSVYEQYF.